The clone carrying this TCR beta chain came up many times. Its antigen remains unknown. This CDR3 comprises 16 residues. CDR1 and CDR2 (germline): MGHRA, YSYEKL. V shed 3 bases and J 7 bases; nucleotides not matched to a gene: 7. The data were taken from a study of identical twins. Notes on the study in general: Fewer insertions marked abundant cord blood beta clonotypes; young adult naive trended weakly, memory not at all. Models, which agreed with sharing between unrelated individuals, nonetheless underestimated the out-of-frame TCR alpha sharing seen in monozygotic twins.

Donors were all healthy Caucasians. A template switching step contributed a universal primer site, while unique molecular identifiers were present in the cDNA. TCRdb itself ran the 5' RACE reads through MiXCR, one entry per CDR3 protein. The sample carries about 240,000 distinct CDR3 sequences, roughly 7.5% recorded once. The data were also submitted as part of a second study, on yellow fever vaccine responses in identical twins.

This TCR was recovered from a young woman in good health. The chain carries TRBV4-1 and TRBJ2-7, with TRBD2 identical over 15 bases. The specimen sequenced was CD8+ T cells sorted from blood. The CDR3 DNA sequence: TGCGCCAGCAGCCATGACGGGACTAGCGGGAGGATTGAGCAGTACTTC. It encodes CASSHDGTSGRIEQYF.